Below are 6 T cell receptor beta chains sequenced from a single sample in a study of Ad26.COV2.S vaccination and SARS-CoV-2 variants. Specified treatment: roughly 20 received Ad26.COV2.S at low or high dose, single or two shots; several received placebo; per-sample allocation not given. Collection of samples fell on day 63 after the first vaccine or placebo injection. This table comes from immunoSEQ multiplex PCR, and its TCRdb copy is limited to in-frame clones, with some not included. Here the sample spans roughly 400,000 clones, about 90% being singletons. This specimen consisted of peripheral blood, obtained in a trial of Ad26.COV2.S vaccine versus placebo. These receptors were taken from a person aged 18 to 59 who received the Ad26.COV2.S COVID-19 vaccine or a placebo.

The V gene is TRBV9, the J gene TRBJ2-1; TRBD2 matches at 7 bases. CDR1 SGDLS and CDR2 YYNGEE come from the germline V gene. This CDR3 comprises 14 residues. V lost 0 bases to trimming and J lost 7 bases; unmatched junction nucleotides: 4. The CDR3: CASSVVTSANEQFF. CDR3 DNA: TGTGCCAGCAGCGTAGTTACTAGCGCGAATGAGCAGTTCTTC. The full variable domain, its missing parts supplied by reference TRBV9 and TRBJ2-1, is DSGVTQTPKHLITATGQRVTLRCSPRSGDLSVYWYQQSLDQGLQFLIQYYNGEERAKGNILERFSAQQFPDLHSELNLSSLELGDSALYFCASSVVTSANEQFFGPGTRLTVL.

The chain employs TRBV18 and TRBJ2-5, with 9 nucleotides matching TRBD1. J lost 4 bases, V lost 4 bases, and 4 bases had no gene match. The CDR3 consists of 14 residues. The germline CDR1 and CDR2 sequences are KGHSH and LQKENI. The CDR3 loop reads CASSLTTGGETQYF. The CDR3 nucleotides are TGTGCCAGCTCACTAACGACAGGGGGAGAGACCCAGTACTTC.

The rearrangement links TRBV18 to TRBJ2-3, with 8 positions matching TRBD2. CDR3 length: 16 amino acids. The germline CDR1 and CDR2 sequences are KGHSH and LQKENI. The ends lost 1 base at V and 0 bases at J; junction bases unmatched: 3. CDR3 nucleotide sequence: TGTGCCAGCTCACCACTTCCTAGCGGGAGCACAGATACGCAGTATTTT. Its translation is CASSPLPSGSTDTQYF.

The CDR3 reads CASSIGGTSGSDEQFF. CDR3 nucleotides: TGTGCCAGTAGTATAGGGGGGACTAGCGGGAGTGATGAGCAGTTCTTC. The chain is built from TRBV19 and TRBJ2-1, with 14 bases fitting TRBD2. V lost 1 base and J lost 8; bases outside the gene matches: 4. The CDR3 loop spans 16 amino acids. Germline values: CDR1 LNHDA, CDR2 SQIVND (reference sequence).

This rearrangement joins TRBV10-3 to TRBJ2-3; D might be TRBD2 (5 bases). The germline V gene encodes CDR1 ENHRY and CDR2 SYGVKD. Trimming took 4 bases from V and 2 from J, leaving 16 bases between them. The CDR3 totals 16 residues. Written as DNA, the CDR3 is TGTGCCATCAGTGGAGGGCAGGCCCCCTACACAGATACGCAGTATTTT. Translated: CAISGGQAPYTDTQYF.

This sequence joins TRBV7-6 and TRBJ1-3, with 7 bases matching TRBD1. This CDR3 is 16 amino acids long. V lost 5 bases and J lost 0; bases outside the gene matches: 7. Germline values: CDR1 SGHVS, CDR2 FNYEAQ. The CDR3 spells CASSMGQPSSGNTIYF. The CDR3 DNA follows: TGTGCCAGCAGCATGGGACAGCCGAGCTCTGGAAACACCATATATTTT.